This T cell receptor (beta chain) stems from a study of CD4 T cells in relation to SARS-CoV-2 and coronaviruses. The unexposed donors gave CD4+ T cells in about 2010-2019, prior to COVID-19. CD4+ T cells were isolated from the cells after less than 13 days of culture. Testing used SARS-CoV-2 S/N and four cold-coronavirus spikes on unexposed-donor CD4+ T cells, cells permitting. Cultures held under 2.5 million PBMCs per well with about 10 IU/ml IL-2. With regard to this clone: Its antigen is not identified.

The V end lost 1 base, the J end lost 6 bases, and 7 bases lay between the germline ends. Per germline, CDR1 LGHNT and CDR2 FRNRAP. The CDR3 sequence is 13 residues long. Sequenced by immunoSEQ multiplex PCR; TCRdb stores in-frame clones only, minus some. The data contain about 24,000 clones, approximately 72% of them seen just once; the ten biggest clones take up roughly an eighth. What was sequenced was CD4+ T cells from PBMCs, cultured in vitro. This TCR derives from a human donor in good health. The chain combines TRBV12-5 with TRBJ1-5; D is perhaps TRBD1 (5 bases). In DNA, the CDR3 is TGTGCTAGTGGTTTGGAGCAGGGTCAGCCCCAGCATTTT. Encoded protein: CASGLEQGQPQHF.